These 12 T cell receptor beta chains originate from one sample sequenced in a study of beta chain features in type 1 diabetes. General study points: Significant though moderate, a shortening of TCRB CDR3s appeared in all four CD4+ subsets of Type 1 diabetes patients.

The isolated RNA, all of it, was reverse transcribed, so expressed TCRB transcripts were what got sequenced. Assay: immunoSEQ multiplex PCR; the TCRdb copy retains only in-frame clones and omits some. The table includes more than 300,000 clones, around 9.3% detected once. Their target antigens are unknown. The source material was central memory CD4+ T cells from blood. These TCRs come from a man in his thirties or forties with type 1 diabetes.

In this sample, this clone turned up a few times. Other DNA sequences in this sample translate to the same CDR3. This chain links TRBV27 with TRBJ1-1; D may be TRBD1 (5 bases). CDR3 length: 14 residues. Trimming cost V 5 bases and J 0 bases, with 10 bases left between them. Germline CDR1 and CDR2: MNHEY and SMNVEV (reference sequence). This chain's CDR3 is CASSLRQMNTEAFF. CDR3 DNA: TGTGCCAGCAGTCTGCGACAGATGAACACTGAAGCTTTCTTT.

The DNA for the CDR3 is TGCAGCCTTCTCAGGGGAACCGGGGAGCTGTTTTTT. This translates into CSLLRGTGELFF. V and J are TRBV29-1 and TRBJ2-2, with D perhaps TRBD1 (6 bases). V shed 8 bases and J shed 5 bases, with 12 bases lying between them. Germline loops: CDR1 SQVTM, CDR2 ANQGSEA. The length of the CDR3 is 12 residues.

This clone was seen a handful of times. V is TRBV9 and J is TRBJ2-3; D may be TRBD2 (5 bases). Germline CDR1 reads SGDLS; CDR2 reads YYNGEE. Trimming removed 0 bases at V and 10 bases at J, with 6 bases between. The CDR3 sequence is 11 residues long. The CDR3 spells CASSVGGPQYF. The CDR3 DNA reads TGTGCCAGCAGCGTAGGAGGGCCGCAGTATTTT.

Only a few counts were recorded for this clone. The V and J genes are TRBV7-2 and TRBJ2-7; D call uncertain. Germline V gene data show CDR1 as SGHTA and CDR2 as FQGNSA. The CDR3 is made up of 14 amino acids. V dropped 0 bases and J dropped 7 bases, with 13 bases sitting between them. CDR3 nucleotides: TGTGCCAGCAGCTTAGCGCAGGCTCTACGGGAGCAGTACTTC. This sequence encodes CASSLAQALREQYF.

This clone was recorded at least ten times. This chain links TRBV18 with TRBJ1-2, with a possible D match to TRBD1 (5 bases). V gave up 4 bases and J gave up 2 bases, with 14 bases separating them. CDR1 is KGHSH, CDR2 LQKENI, per germline. This CDR3 has 15 amino acids. In nucleotides, the CDR3 is TGTGCCAGCTCACTACCCGGGACTTTGAACTATGGCTACACCTTC. Its protein product is CASSLPGTLNYGYTF.

The rearrangement links TRBV4-3 to TRBJ2-3; D remains unclear. The CDR3 is made up of 14 amino acids. Germline V gives CDR1 LGHNA, CDR2 YSLEER. The V gene lost 0 bases and the J gene lost 4 bases, with 8 bases spanning the gap. CDR3 region: CASSQDLASDTQYF. CDR3 nucleotides: TGCGCCAGCAGCCAAGATCTGGCCTCAGATACGCAGTATTTT.

This clone appeared a few times. V gene TRBV7-9 combines with J gene TRBJ1-5; a weak D match, TRBD1 (5 bases). The V end lost 4 bases, the J end lost 5 bases, and 15 bases lay between the germline ends. Per germline, CDR1 SEHNR and CDR2 FQNEAQ (reference sequence). The CDR3 covers 15 residues. The DNA of the CDR3 is TGTGCCAGCAGCTCCGGGACGGCCAGTCATCAGCCCCAGCATTTT. Amino acid sequence: CASSSGTASHQPQHF.

The genes are TRBV4-1 and TRBJ1-2, with D hard to call. CDR1 is MGHRA, CDR2 YSYEKL, per germline. Trimming shortened V by 0 bases and J by 4 bases, and 15 bases separated the two germline ends. The CDR3 runs to 16 residues. The CDR3 bases are TGCGCCAGCAGCCAAGATCGCAGGCCCCTGGGCTATGGCTACACCTTC. Protein product: CASSQDRRPLGYGYTF.

This sequence joins TRBV30 and TRBJ2-7, with D possibly matching TRBD2 (6 bases). Looked up from germline, CDR1 is GTSNPN and CDR2 is SVGIG (reference sequence). This CDR3 region has 14 residues. The germline V and J ends were trimmed by 0 bases and 2 bases, with 11 bases remaining between them. Written as DNA, the CDR3 is TGTGCCTGGAGTGTGTCGGGGGTACCCTACGAGCAGTACTTC. It translates to CAWSVSGVPYEQYF.

This clone appeared many times. V is TRBV29-1 and J is TRBJ2-7; D assignment may be TRBD1 or TRBD2 (5 bases each). Germline V CDR1 and CDR2: SQVTM, ANQGSEA. V lost 4 bases, J lost 6 bases, and 10 bases lay in between. The CDR3 sequence is 11 residues long. CDR3 nucleotide sequence: TGCAGCGTTGGCCAGGGAGCCGAGCAGTACTTC. Encoded protein: CSVGQGAEQYF.

This clone was observed a few times. The genes are TRBV6-5 and TRBJ1-2; 7 nucleotides agree with TRBD1. This CDR3 spans 14 amino acids. J gave up 5 bases and V 2 bases, and 5 bases lay outside the gene matches. Germline CDR1 reads MNHEY; CDR2 reads SVGAGI. Written as DNA, the CDR3 is TGTGCCAGCAGTTACCTTGGGACAGCTTATGGCTACACCTTC. It codes for CASSYLGTAYGYTF.

The rearrangement joins TRBV4-3 to TRBJ2-1, with TRBD2 matching 13 bases. The CDR3 contains 16 residues. The V and J ends lost 4 bases and 3 bases, in that order; junction bases with no gene match: 3. Germline-derived CDR1 and CDR2 are LGHNA and YSLEER. The CDR3 here is CASSPRLAGGYNEQFF. CDR3 in DNA: TGCGCCAGCAGCCCTCGACTAGCGGGGGGCTACAATGAGCAGTTCTTC.